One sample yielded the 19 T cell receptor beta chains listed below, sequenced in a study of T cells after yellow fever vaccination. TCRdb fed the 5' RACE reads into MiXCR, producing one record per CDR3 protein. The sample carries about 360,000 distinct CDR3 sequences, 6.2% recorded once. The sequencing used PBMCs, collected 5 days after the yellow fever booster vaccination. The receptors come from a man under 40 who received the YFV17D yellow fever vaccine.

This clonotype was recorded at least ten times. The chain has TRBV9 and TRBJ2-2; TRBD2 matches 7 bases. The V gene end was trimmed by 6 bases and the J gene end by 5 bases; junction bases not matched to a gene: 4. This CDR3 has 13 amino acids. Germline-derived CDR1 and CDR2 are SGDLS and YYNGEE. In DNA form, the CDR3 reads TGTGCCAGCAACGAGCGGGGTACCGGGGAGCTGTTTTTT. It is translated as CASNERGTGELFF.

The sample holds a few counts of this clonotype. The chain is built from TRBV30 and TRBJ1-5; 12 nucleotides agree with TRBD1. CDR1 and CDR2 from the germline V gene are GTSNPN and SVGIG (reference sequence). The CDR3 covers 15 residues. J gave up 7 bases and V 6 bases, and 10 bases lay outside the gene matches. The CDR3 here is CACSAGTGGRQPQHF. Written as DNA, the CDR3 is TGTGCCTGCTCCGCCGGGACAGGGGGCAGGCAGCCCCAGCATTTT.

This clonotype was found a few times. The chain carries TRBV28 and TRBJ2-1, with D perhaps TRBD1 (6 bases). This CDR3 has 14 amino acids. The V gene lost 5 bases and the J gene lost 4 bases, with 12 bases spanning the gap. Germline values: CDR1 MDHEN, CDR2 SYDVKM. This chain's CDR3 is CASSPPDRYNEQFF. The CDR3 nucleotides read TGTGCCAGCAGTCCACCGGACAGATACAATGAGCAGTTCTTC.

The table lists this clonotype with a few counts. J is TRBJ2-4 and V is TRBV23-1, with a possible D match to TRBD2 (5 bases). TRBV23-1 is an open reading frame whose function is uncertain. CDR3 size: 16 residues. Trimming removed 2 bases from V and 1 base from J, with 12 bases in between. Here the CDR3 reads CASSQQRVSAKNIQYF. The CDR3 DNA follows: TGCGCCAGCAGTCAACAGAGGGTTTCCGCCAAAAACATTCAGTACTTC.

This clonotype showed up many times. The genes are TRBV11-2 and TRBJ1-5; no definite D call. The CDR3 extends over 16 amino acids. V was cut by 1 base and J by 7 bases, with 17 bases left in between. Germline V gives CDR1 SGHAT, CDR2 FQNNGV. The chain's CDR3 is CASSLGVMGDRQPQHF. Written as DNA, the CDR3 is TGTGCCAGCAGCTTAGGAGTTATGGGAGATCGGCAGCCCCAGCATTTT.

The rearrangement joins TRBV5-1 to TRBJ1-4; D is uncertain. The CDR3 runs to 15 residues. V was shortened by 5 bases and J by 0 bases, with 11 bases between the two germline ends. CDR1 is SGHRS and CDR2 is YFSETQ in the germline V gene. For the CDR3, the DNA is TGCGCCAGCAGGAGTGGGTTTGCAACTAATGAAAAACTGTTTTTT. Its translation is CASRSGFATNEKLFF.

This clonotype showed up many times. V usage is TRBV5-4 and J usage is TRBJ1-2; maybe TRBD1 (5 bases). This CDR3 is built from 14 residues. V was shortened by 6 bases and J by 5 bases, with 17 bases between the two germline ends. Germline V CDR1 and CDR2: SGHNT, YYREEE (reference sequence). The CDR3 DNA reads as TGTGCCAGCACCTCGCCAGGGAAGGGATATGGCTACACCTTC. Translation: CASTSPGKGYGYTF. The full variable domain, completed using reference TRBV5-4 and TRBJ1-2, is ETGVTQSPTHLIKTRGQQVTLRCSSQSGHNTVSWYQQALGQGPQFIFQYYREEENGRGNFPPRFSGLQFPNYSSELNVNALELDDSALYLCASTSPGKGYGYTFGSGTRLTVV.

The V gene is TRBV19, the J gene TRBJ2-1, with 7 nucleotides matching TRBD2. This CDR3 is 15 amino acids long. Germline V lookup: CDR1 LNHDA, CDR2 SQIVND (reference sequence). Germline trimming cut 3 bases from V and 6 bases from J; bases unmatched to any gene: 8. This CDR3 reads CASSIHSTSSNEQFF. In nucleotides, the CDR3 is TGTGCCAGTAGTATTCACTCGACTAGCAGCAATGAGCAGTTCTTC.

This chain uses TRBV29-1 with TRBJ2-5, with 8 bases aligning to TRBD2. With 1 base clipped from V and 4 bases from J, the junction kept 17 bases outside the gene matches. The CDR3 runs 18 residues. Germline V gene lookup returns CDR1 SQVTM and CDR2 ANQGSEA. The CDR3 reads CSVEGDIGIAGRGETQYF. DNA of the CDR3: TGCAGCGTTGAAGGCGACATAGGGATAGCGGGGAGAGGAGAGACCCAGTACTTC.

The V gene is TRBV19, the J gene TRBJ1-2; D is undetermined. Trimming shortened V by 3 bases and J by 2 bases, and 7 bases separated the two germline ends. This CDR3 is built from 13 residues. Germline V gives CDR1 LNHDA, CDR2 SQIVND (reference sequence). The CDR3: CASSIGLNYGYTF. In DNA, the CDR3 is TGTGCCAGTAGTATCGGACTCAACTATGGCTACACCTTC.

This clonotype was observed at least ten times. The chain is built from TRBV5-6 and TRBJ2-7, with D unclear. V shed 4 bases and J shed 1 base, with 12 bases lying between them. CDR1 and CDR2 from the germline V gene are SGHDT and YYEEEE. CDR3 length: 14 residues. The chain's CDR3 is CASSEHSRSYEQYF. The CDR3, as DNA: TGTGCCAGCAGCGAACACAGCCGATCCTACGAGCAGTACTTC.

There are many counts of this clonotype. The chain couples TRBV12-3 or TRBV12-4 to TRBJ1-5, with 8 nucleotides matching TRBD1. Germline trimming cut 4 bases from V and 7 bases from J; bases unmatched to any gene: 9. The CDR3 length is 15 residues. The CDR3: CASSSRADREQPQHF. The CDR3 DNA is TGTGCCAGCAGTTCGAGAGCGGACAGGGAACAGCCCCAGCATTTT.

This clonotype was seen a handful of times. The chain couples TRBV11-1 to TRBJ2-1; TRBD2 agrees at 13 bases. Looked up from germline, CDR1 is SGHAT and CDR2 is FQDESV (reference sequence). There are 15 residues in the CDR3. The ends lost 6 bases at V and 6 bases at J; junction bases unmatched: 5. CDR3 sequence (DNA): TGTGCCAGCAGTCACACTAGCGGGAGGGCCAATGAGCAGTTCTTC. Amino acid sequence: CASSHTSGRANEQFF.

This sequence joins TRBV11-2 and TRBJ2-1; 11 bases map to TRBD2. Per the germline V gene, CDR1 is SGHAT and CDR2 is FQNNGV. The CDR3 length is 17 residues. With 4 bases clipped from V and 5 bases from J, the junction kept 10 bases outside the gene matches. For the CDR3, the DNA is TGTGCCAGCAGCTCCCCCGCGGGACTAGCGGATCACAATGAGCAGTTCTTC. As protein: CASSSPAGLADHNEQFF.

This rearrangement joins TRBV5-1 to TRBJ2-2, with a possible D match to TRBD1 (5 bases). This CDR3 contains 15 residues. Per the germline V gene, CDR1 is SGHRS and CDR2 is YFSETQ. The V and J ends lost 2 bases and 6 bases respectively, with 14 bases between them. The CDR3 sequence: CASSFLGVRSGELFF. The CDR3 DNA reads TGCGCCAGCAGCTTCCTAGGGGTTCGGTCCGGGGAGCTGTTTTTT.

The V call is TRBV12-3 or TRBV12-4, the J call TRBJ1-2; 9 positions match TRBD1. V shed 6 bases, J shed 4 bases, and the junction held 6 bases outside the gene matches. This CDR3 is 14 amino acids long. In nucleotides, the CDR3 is TGTGCCAGCAGCCCGACAGGGGGTATCTATGGCTACACCTTC. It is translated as CASSPTGGIYGYTF.

CDR3 bases: TGCAGTGCTATTCGGGGACGTGGAAACACCATATATTTT. Its translation is CSAIRGRGNTIYF. The chain employs TRBV20-1 and TRBJ1-3; a weak D match, TRBD1 (5 bases). Germline V gives CDR1 DFQATT, CDR2 SNEGSKA (reference sequence). V lost 4 bases to trimming and J lost 3 bases, with 10 bases between them. This CDR3 comprises 13 residues.

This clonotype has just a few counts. The CDR3: CASTLAPTRGGTGELFF. In nucleotides, the CDR3 is TGCGCCAGCACCCTGGCGCCCACAAGGGGTGGGACCGGGGAGCTGTTTTTT. This rearrangement joins TRBV5-1 to TRBJ2-2; TRBD1 might be the D (5 bases). Per the germline V gene, CDR1 is SGHRS and CDR2 is YFSETQ. CDR3 length equals 17 residues. V gave up 6 bases and J gave up 5 bases, with 23 bases separating them.

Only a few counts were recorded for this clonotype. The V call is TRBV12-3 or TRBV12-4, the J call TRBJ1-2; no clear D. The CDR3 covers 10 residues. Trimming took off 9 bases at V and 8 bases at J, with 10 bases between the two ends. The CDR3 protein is CASGLYGYTF. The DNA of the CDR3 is TGTGCCAGTGGTCTTTACGGCTACACCTTC.